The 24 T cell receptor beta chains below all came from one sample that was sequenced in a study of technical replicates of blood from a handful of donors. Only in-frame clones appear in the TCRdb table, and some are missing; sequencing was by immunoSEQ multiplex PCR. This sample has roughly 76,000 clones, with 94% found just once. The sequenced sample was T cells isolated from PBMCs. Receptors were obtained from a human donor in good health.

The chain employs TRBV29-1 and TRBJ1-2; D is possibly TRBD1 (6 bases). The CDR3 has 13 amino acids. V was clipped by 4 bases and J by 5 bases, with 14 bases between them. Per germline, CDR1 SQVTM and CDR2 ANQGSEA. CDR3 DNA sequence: TGCAGCGTTGTCGATGGACAGCTGTATGGCTACACCTTC. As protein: CSVVDGQLYGYTF.

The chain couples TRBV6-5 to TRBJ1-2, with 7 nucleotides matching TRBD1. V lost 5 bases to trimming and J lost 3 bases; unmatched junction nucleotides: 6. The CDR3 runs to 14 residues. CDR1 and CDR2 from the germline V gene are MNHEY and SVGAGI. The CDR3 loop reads CASSPTGWDYGYTF. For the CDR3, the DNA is TGTGCCAGCAGTCCGACAGGGTGGGACTATGGCTACACCTTC.

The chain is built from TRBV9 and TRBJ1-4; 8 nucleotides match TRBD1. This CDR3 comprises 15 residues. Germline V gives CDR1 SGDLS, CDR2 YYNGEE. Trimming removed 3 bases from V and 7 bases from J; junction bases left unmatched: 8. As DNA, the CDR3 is TGTGCCAGCAGCGCCACAGGGGGAATCTCTGAAAAACTGTTTTTT. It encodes CASSATGGISEKLFF.

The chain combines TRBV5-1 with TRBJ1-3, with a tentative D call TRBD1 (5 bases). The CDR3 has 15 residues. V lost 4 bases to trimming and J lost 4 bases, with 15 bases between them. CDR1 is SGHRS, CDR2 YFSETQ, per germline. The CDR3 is CASSPGPGSGNTIYF. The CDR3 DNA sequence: TGCGCCAGCAGCCCAGGGCCAGGCTCCGGAAACACCATATATTTT.

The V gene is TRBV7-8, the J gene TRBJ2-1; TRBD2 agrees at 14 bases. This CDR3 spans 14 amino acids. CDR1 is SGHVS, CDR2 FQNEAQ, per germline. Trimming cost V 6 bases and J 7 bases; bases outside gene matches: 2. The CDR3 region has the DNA TGTGCCAGCAGGGGGACTAGCGGGGGAAATGAGCAGTTCTTC. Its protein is CASRGTSGGNEQFF.

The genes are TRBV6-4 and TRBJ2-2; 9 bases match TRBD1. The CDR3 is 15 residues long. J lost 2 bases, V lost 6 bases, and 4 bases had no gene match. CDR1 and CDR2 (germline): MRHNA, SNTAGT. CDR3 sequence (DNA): TGTGCCAGCAGAGAGGGACAGGGAAACACCGGGGAGCTGTTTTTT. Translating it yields CASREGQGNTGELFF.

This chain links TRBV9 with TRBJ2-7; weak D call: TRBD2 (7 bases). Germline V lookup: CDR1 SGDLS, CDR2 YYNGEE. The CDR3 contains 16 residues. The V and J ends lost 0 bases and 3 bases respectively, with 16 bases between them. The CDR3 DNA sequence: TGTGCCAGCAGCGTAGCTGGGGGGGCACCCGGCTACGAGCAGTACTTC. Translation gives CASSVAGGAPGYEQYF.

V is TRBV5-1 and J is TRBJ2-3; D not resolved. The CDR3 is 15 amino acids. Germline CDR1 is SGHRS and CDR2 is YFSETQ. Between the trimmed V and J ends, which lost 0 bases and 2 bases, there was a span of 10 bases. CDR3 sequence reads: CASSLGQAVTDTQYF. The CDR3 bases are TGCGCCAGCAGCTTGGGTCAGGCCGTCACAGATACGCAGTATTTT. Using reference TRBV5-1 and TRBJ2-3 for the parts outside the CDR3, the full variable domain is KAGVTQTPRYLIKTRGQQVTLSCSPISGHRSVSWYQQTPGQGLQFLFEYFSETQRNKGNFPGRFSGRQFSNSRSEMNVSTLELGDSALYLCASSLGQAVTDTQYFGPGTRLTVL.

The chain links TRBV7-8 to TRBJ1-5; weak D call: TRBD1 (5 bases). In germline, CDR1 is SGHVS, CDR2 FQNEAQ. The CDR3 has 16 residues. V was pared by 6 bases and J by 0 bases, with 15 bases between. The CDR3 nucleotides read TGTGCCAGCAGGGCGACAGTAGCAAATAGCAATCAGCCCCAGCATTTT. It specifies CASRATVANSNQPQHF.

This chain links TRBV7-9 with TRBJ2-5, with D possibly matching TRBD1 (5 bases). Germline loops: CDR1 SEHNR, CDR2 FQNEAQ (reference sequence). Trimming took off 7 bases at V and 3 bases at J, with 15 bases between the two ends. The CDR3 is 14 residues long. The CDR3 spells CASTNYGQEETQYF. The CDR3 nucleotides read TGTGCCAGCACCAATTACGGACAAGAAGAGACCCAGTACTTC. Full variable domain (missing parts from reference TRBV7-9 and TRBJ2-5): DTGVSQNPRHKITKRGQNVTFRCDPISEHNRLYWYRQTLGQGPEFLTYFQNEAQLEKSRLLSDRFSAERPKGSFSTLEIQRTEQGDSAMYLCASTNYGQEETQYFGPGTRLLVL.

The CDR3 nucleotides are TGTGCCAGCAGCTTCACTCGACAAGAGACCCAGTACTTC. Translation: CASSFTRQETQYF. The chain joins TRBV11-2 to TRBJ2-5; the D is unclear. The germline gives CDR1 SGHAT, CDR2 FQNNGV. Trimming removed 3 bases at V and 2 bases at J, with 7 bases between. This CDR3 comprises 13 residues.

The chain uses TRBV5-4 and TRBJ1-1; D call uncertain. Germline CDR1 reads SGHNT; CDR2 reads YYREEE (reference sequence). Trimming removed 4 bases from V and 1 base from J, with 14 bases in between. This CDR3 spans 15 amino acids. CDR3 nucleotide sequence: TGTGCCAGCAGCCTTGGAGGGAACAGGAACACTGAAGCTTTCTTT. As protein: CASSLGGNRNTEAFF.

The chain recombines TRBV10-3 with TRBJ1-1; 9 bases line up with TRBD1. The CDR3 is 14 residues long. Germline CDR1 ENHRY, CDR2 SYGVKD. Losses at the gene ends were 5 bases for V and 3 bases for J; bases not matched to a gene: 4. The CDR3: CAISTGGQDTEAFF. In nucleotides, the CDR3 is TGTGCCATCAGTACAGGGGGCCAGGACACTGAAGCTTTCTTT.

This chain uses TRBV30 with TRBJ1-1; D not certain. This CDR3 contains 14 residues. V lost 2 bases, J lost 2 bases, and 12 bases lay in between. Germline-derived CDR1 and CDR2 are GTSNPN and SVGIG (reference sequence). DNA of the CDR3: TGTGCCTGGAGTCAACGGGGTTTTAACACTGAAGCTTTCTTT. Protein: CAWSQRGFNTEAFF. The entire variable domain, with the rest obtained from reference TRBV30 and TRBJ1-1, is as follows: SQTIHQWPATLVQPVGSPLSLECTVEGTSNPNLYWYRQAAGRGLQLLFYSVGIGQISSEVPQNLSASRPQDRQFILSSKKLLLSDSGFYLCAWSQRGFNTEAFFGQGTRLTVV.

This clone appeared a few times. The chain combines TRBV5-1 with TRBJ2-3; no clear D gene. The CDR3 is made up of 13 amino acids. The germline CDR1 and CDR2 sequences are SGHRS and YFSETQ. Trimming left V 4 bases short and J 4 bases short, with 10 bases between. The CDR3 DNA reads TGCGCCAGCAGCCCCGAACTCCCAGATACGCAGTATTTT. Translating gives CASSPELPDTQYF.

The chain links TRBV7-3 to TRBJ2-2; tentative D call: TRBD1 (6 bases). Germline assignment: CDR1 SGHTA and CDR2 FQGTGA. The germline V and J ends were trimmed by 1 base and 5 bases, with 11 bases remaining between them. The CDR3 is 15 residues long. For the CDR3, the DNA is TGTGCCAGCAGCTTAAGCAGGGGTTTGACCGGGGAGCTGTTTTTT. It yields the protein CASSLSRGLTGELFF.

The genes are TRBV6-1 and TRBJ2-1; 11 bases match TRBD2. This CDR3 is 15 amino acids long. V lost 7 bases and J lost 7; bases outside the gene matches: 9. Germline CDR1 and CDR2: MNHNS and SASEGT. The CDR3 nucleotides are TGTGCCAGCACTTTGACTAGCGGGACTAGGAATGAGCAGTTCTTC. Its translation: CASTLTSGTRNEQFF.

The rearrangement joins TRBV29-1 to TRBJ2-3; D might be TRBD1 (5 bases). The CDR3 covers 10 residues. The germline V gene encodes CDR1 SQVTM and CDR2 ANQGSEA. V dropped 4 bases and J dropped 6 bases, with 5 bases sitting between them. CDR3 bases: TGCAGCGTTGCAGGGGATACGCAGTATTTT. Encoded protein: CSVAGDTQYF.

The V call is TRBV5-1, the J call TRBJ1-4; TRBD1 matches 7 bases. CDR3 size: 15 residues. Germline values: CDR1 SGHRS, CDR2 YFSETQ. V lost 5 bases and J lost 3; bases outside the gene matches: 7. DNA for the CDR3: TGCGCCAGCAGGGATACCAGGGGGGCTAATGAAAAACTGTTTTTT. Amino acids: CASRDTRGANEKLFF.

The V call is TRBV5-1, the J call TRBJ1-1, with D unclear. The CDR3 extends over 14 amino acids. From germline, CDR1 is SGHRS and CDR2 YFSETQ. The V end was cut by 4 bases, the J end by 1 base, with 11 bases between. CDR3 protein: CASSRAIQNTEAFF. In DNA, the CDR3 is TGCGCCAGCAGCCGTGCGATCCAGAACACTGAAGCTTTCTTT.

The CDR3 reads CASSIGGGPAYEQYF. The CDR3 DNA follows: TGTGCCAGTAGTATTGGGGGGGGACCGGCCTACGAGCAGTACTTC. The chain joins TRBV19 to TRBJ2-7; 7 bases line up with TRBD2. The germline gives CDR1 LNHDA, CDR2 SQIVND (reference sequence). The CDR3 consists of 15 residues. V shed 3 bases and J 2 bases; nucleotides not matched to a gene: 7.

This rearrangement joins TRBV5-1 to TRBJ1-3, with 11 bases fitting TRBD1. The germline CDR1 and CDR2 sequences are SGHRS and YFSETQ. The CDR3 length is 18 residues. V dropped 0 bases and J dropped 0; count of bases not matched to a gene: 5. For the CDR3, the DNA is TGCGCCAGCAGCTTGGATTTGGGACAGGGGGTCTCTGGAAACACCATATATTTT. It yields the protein CASSLDLGQGVSGNTIYF.

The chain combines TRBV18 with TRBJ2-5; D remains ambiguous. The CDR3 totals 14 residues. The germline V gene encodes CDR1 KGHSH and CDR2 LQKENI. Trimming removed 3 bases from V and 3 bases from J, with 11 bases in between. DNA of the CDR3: TGTGCCAGCTCACCCTCCGGAGCTAAAGAGACCCAGTACTTC. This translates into CASSPSGAKETQYF.

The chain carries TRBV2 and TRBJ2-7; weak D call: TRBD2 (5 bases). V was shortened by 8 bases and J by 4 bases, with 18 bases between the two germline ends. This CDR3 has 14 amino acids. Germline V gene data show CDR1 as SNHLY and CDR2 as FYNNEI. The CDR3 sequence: CASLPTMGAYEQYF. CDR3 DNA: TGTGCCAGCTTACCTACCATGGGAGCTTACGAGCAGTACTTC.